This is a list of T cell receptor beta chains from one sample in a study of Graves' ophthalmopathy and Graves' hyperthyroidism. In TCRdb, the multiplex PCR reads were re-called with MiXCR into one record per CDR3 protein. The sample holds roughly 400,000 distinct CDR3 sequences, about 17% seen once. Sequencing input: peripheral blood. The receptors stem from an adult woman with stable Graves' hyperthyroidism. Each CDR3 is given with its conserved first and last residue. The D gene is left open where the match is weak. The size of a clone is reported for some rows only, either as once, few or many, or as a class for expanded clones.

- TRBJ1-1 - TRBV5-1 TGCGCCAGCAGCTTTTGGAGTGGGAACACTGAAGCTTTCTTT CASSFWSGNTEAFF
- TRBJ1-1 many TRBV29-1 TGCAGCGTTGTATCCCAGACGGGGACTGAAGCTTTCTTT CSVVSQTGTEAFF
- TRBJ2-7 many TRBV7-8 TGTGCCAGCAGCTTATACAAAGCCCCAGTGATCTACGAGCAGTACTTC CASSLYKAPVIYEQYF
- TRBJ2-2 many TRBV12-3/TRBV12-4 TGTGCCAGCAAATTAGTACTGAAAAACACCGGGGAGCTGTTTTTT CASKLVLKNTGELFF
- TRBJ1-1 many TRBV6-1 TGTGCCAGCAGACCTCCGACAGCTGAAGCTTTCTTT CASRPPTAEAFF
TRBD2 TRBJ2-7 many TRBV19 TGTGCCAGTAGTATCGCTGGACTAGCGGGAGGTCGAGGGGACGAGCAGTACTTC CASSIAGLAGGRGDEQYF
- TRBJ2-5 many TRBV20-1 TGCAGTGCTAGAGTGGGTGGGACCCAGTACTTC CSARVGGTQYF
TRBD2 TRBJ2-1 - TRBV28 TGTGCCAGCAGACGCCGCGGACTAGCGGCCTACAATGAGCAGTTCTTC CASRRRGLAAYNEQFF
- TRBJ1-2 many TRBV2 TGTGCCAGCAGTGTAATGGGGGAAGTTGATGGCTACACCTTC CASSVMGEVDGYTF
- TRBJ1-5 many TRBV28 TGTGCCAGCAGTTTAATTGGATTTTTTCAGCCCCAGCATTTT CASSLIGFFQPQHF
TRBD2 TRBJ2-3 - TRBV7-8 TGTGCCAGCTGGCGGGCGGGAGGCACAGATACGCAGTATTTT CASWRAGGTDTQYF
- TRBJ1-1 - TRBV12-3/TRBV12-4 TGTGCCAGCAGTTCGGTTTCCTTGAACACTGAAGCTTTCTTT CASSSVSLNTEAFF
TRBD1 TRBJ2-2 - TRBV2 TGTGCCAGCAGGGACCCAGACAGGGCCGGGGAGCTGTTTTTT CASRDPDRAGELFF
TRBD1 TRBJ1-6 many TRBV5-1 TGCGCCAGCAGCGCCCGGACAGGGGAGGATTCACCCCTCCACTTT CASSARTGEDSPLHF
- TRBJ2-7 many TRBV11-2 TGTGCCAGCAGCTCAGAGTTTGCGAACTCCTACGAGCAGTACTTC CASSSEFANSYEQYF
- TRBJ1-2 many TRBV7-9 TGTGCCAGCAGCTCTTCCCGCGCGGGGATGTTTAACTATGGCTACACCTTC CASSSSRAGMFNYGYTF
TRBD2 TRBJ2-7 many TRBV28 TGTGCCAGCGGTTGGACTAGCGGATCCTACGAGCAGTACTTC CASGWTSGSYEQYF
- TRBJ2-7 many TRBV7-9 TGTGCCAGCAGCAGTATGACAGCAGCCTACGAGCAGTACTTC CASSSMTAAYEQYF
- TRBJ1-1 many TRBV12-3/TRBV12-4 TGTGCCAGCAGTTTTAATCGGGAGGCTGAAGCTTTCTTT CASSFNREAEAFF
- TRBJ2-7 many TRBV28 TGTGCCAGCACCCCTTTTTGGAGGGTGGACCACGAGCAGTACTTC CASTPFWRVDHEQYF
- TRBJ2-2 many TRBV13 TGTGCCAGCAGCTTAACAGACAGATTCATCGGGGAGCTGTTTTTT CASSLTDRFIGELFF
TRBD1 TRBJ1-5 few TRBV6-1 TGTGCCAGCTTTTCTTGGGACAGTAGCAATCAGCCCCAGCATTTT CASFSWDSSNQPQHF
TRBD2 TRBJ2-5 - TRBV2 TGTGCCAGCATCGAAGGAGTGGGAGGACTAGCGCAAGAGACCCAGTACTTC CASIEGVGGLAQETQYF
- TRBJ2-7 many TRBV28 TGTGCCAGCAGTTTCCATCCGGGAGCTTCTTACGAGCAGTACTTC CASSFHPGASYEQYF
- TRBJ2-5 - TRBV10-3 TGTGCATCCCGATCCAGCGGAGAATCAGAGACCCAGTACTTC CASRSSGESETQYF
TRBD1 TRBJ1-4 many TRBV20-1 TGCAGTGCTAGGCCGGGACAGGGGGCGGATGAAAAACTGTTTTTT CSARPGQGADEKLFF
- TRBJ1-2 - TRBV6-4 TGTGCCAGCAGTCTGGGGGGGCACGGCTACACCTTC CASSLGGHGYTF
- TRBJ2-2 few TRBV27 TGTGCCAGCAGTTTGCTCCAGGGGCGGGGCGGGGAGCTGTGTTTT CASSLLQGRGGELCF
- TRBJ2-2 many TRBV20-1 TGCAGTGCTATCACCCCGGACCGGGAGTACTTGGTGGGGGAGCTGTTTTTT CSAITPDREYLVGELFF
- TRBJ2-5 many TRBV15 TGTGCCACCAGCAGAGAGCTCAGGGGAATGGAGACCCAGTACTTC CATSRELRGMETQYF
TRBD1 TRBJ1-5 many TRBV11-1 TGTGCCAGCAGCGAAGGACAGGGGGCGTTTCGTCAGCCCCAGCATTTT CASSEGQGAFRQPQHF